Given below is one T cell receptor beta chain in context. The CDR3 runs to 15 residues. Germline V gene data show CDR1 as SNHLY and CDR2 as FYNNEI. The ends lost 4 bases at V and 4 bases at J; junction bases unmatched: 7. This sample was taken from a study of control samples from healthy donors and cancer patients. Clones were sequenced by immunoSEQ multiplex PCR, and TCRdb holds only the in-frame ones, with some missing. Of about 140,000 clones listed, about 91% are singletons. The sample consisted of blood. This TCR was recovered from a man aged 18 to 29 in good health. The J gene is TRBJ1-3, the V gene TRBV2, with TRBD1 matching over 7 bases. The DNA of the CDR3 is TGTGCCAGCAGTGGACAGGGAATGAGGGGAAACACCATATATTTT. This gives the protein CASSGQGMRGNTIYF.